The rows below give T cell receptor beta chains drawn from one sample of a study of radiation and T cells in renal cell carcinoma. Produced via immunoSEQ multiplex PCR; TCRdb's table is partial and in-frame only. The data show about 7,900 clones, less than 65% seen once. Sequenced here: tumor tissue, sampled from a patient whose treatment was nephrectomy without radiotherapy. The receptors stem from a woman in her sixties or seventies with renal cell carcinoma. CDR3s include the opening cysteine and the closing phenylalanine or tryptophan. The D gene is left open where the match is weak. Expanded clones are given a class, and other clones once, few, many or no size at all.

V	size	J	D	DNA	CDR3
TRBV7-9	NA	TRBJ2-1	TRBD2	TGTGCCAGCAGCTGGTCGAGCGGGGGCCATGAGCAGTTCTTC	CASSWSSGGHEQFF
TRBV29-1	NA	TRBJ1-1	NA	TGCAGCGTAATACAGGGAGGAAGCACTGAAGCTTTCTTT	CSVIQGGSTEAFF
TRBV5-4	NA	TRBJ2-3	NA	TGTGCCAGCAGCTTGGGGACCCCAGGCACAGATACGCAGTATTTT	CASSLGTPGTDTQYF
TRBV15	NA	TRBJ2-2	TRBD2	TGTGCCACCAGCAGAGATGAGACTAGCGGTGCAACCGGGGAGCTGTTTTTT	CATSRDETSGATGELFF
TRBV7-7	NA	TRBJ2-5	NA	TGTGCTAGCAGTCAGGAGGGGAGCCAAGAGACCCAGTACTTC	CASSQEGSQETQYF
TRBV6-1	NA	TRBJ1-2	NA	TGTGCCAGCAGTGAATACGTAAGCGACTATGGCTACACCTTC	CASSEYVSDYGYTF
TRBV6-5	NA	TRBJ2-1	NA	TGTGCCAGCAGTTACGGACAGCAGAGCAATGAGCAGTTCTTC	CASSYGQQSNEQFF
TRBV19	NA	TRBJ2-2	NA	TGTGCCAGCAAGAAGGACATTAACACCGGGGAGCTGTTTTTT	CASKKDINTGELFF
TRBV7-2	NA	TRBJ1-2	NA	TGTGCCAGCAGCTTAGCCGCAGGGAACTATGGCTACACCTTC	CASSLAAGNYGYTF
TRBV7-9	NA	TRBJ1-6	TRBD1	TGTGCCAGCAGCCCGCCGGGGACAGGTGGTAATTCACCCCTCCACTTT	CASSPPGTGGNSPLHF
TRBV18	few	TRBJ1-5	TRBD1	TGTGCCAGCTCACCGGACAGGGGCGGGAACCAGCCCCAGCATTTT	CASSPDRGGNQPQHF
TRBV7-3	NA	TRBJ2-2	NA	TGTGCCAGCAGCTCCAGGGGTACCGGGGAGCTGTTTTTT	CASSSRGTGELFF
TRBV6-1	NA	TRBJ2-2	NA	TGTGCCAGCAGTGAAGCTCATTTAGGCTACTCCCGACAGAACACCGGGGAGCTGTTTTTT	CASSEAHLGYSRQNTGELFF
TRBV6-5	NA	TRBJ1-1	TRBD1	TGTGCCAGCAGTTACTCTCAGGGGGTGAACACTGAAGCTTTCTTT	CASSYSQGVNTEAFF
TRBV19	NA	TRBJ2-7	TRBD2	TGTGCCAGTAGTACCCTGGAGACTAGCGGTGCCTACGAGCAGTACTTC	CASSTLETSGAYEQYF
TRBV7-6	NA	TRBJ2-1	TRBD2	TGTGCCAGCAGCCCTCTAGCGGGGGCATACAATGAGCAGTTCTTC	CASSPLAGAYNEQFF
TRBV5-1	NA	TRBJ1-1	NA	TGCGCCAGCAGAAAGGGGTCGAACACTGAAGCTTTCTTT	CASRKGSNTEAFF
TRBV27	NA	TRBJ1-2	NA	TGTGCCAGCAGCCCCCGCGTGGGGGCGGGCTATGGCTACACCTTC	CASSPRVGAGYGYTF
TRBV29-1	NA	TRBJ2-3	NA	TGCAGCGTTGCTATCACAGATACGCAGTATTTT	CSVAITDTQYF
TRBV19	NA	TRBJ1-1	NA	TGTGCCAGTAGTCCACTAACAGGGAGGAGGAACACTGAAGCTTTCTTT	CASSPLTGRRNTEAFF
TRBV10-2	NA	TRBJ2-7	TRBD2	TGCGCCAGCAGTGGGTGGACTAGCGGGGGCGACGTGTACGAGCAGTACTTC	CASSGWTSGGDVYEQYF
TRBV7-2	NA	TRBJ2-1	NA	TGTGCCAGCAGCTTGTCAGCGAGCTCCTACAATGAGCAGTTCTTC	CASSLSASSYNEQFF
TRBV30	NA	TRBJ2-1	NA	TGTGCCTGGAGTGTACAACTAGATACCCCGGGGCAGTTCTTC	CAWSVQLDTPGQFF
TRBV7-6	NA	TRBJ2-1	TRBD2	TGTGCCAGCAGCTCCAGACCTAGCGGGGGGGCGTACAATGAGCAGTTCTTC	CASSSRPSGGAYNEQFF
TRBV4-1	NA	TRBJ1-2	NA	TGCGCCAGCAGCCAAGTTAGTGGGGCCAACTATGGCTACACCTTC	CASSQVSGANYGYTF
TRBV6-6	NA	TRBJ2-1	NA	TGTGCCAGCAGTGTTGAGACACACAATGAGCAGTTCTTC	CASSVETHNEQFF
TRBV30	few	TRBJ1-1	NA	TGTGCCTGGAGTTCGGCCGTGGCTGAAGCTTTCTTT	CAWSSAVAEAFF
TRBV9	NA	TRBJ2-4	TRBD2	TGTGCCAGCAGCGAGAGAGCGACCATTGGGGGGGTCAAAAACATTCAGTACTTC	CASSERATIGGVKNIQYF
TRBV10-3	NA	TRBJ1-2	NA	TGTGCCATCAGTGAGGTGGCCGACGATAACTATGGCTACACCTTC	CAISEVADDNYGYTF
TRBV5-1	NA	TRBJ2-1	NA	TGCGCCAGCAGCTGGGGACAAAAGGGCAATGAGCAGTTCTTC	CASSWGQKGNEQFF
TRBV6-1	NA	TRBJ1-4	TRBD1	TGTGCCAGCACCCTAGGGGAGGGGGCGGGTGAAAAACTGTTTTTT	CASTLGEGAGEKLFF
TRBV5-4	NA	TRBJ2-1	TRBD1	TGTGCCAGCAGCGGCGGTACAGGGGACAATGAGCAGTTCTTC	CASSGGTGDNEQFF
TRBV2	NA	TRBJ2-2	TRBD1	TGTGCCAGCAGTCCGACAGGGGGGAACACCGGGGAGCTGTTTTTT	CASSPTGGNTGELFF
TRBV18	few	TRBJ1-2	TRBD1	TGTGCCAGCTCCCTCCGTGCGGGACAGCTCTATGGCTACACCTTC	CASSLRAGQLYGYTF
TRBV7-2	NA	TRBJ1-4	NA	TGTGCCAGCAGCAAATCCGCAACTAATGAAAAACTGTTTTTT	CASSKSATNEKLFF
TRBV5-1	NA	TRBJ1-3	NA	TGCGCCAGCAGCTTGGCAGACTCTGGAAACACCATATATTTT	CASSLADSGNTIYF
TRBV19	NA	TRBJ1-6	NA	TGTGCCAGTAGCGATCGACAAACCTATAATTCACCCCTCCACTTT	CASSDRQTYNSPLHF
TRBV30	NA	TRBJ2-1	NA	TGTGCCTGGAGTGTCGGGTTGGAAAATGAGCAGTTCTTC	CAWSVGLENEQFF
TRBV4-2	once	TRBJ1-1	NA	TGTGCCAGCAGCCAAGATCTGGCAGGGGCGGCTTTCTTT	CASSQDLAGAAFF
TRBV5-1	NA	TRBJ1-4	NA	TGCGCCAGCAGCTTTCAGGGATGGGGAACTAATGAAAAACTGTTTTTT	CASSFQGWGTNEKLFF
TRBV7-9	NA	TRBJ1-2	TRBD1	TGTGCCAGCAGCTTGGCGGGACAGTACTATGGCTACACCTTC	CASSLAGQYYGYTF
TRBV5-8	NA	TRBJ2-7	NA	TGTGCCAGCAGCTTCGCCCCGCGCGGCGAGCAGTACTTC	CASSFAPRGEQYF
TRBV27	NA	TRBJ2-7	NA	TGTGCCAGCAGTTTATCAGGTTCCGAGCAGTACTTC	CASSLSGSEQYF
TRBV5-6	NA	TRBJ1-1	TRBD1	TGTGCCAGCAGCTGGGATTCCCCTGCAGACAGGGGCACTGAAGCTTTCTTT	CASSWDSPADRGTEAFF
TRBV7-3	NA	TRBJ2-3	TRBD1	TGTGCCAGCAGCTTAACGGGGGACAGGGTTAGAGATACGCAGTATTTT	CASSLTGDRVRDTQYF
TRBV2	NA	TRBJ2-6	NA	TGTGCCAGCAGTCGAACGAGAGATAGCTCTGGGGCCAACGTCCTGACTTTC	CASSRTRDSSGANVLTF
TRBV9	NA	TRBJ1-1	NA	TGTGCCAGCAGCGTAGGTCCTGCGGACACTGAAGCTTTCTTT	CASSVGPADTEAFF
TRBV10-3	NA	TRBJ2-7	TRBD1	TGTGCCATCAGCGCTGGGGGGGACAGGGGTACCTACGAGCAGTACTTC	CAISAGGDRGTYEQYF
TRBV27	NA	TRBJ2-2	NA	TGTGCCAGCAGTTTAACGGCCGCCGGGGAGCTGTTTTTT	CASSLTAAGELFF
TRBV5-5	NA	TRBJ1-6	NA	TGTGCCAGCAGCTTGGAGCAACAGGTCAATTCACCCCTCCACTTT	CASSLEQQVNSPLHF
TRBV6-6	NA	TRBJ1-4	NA	TGTGCCAGCAGTTACGGGGGCGCTGGGGAAAAACTGTTTTTT	CASSYGGAGEKLFF